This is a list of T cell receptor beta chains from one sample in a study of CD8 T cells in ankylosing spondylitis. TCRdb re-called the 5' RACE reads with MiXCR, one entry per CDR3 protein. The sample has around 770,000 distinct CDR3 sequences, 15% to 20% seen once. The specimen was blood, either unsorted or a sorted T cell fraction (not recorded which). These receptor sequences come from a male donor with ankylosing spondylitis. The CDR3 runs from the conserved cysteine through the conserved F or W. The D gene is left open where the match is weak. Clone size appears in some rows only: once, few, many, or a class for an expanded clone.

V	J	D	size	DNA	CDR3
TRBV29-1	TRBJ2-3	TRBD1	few	TGCAGCGTTGAAGACGGACAGGGTATCTTCACAGATACGCAGTATTTT	CSVEDGQGIFTDTQYF
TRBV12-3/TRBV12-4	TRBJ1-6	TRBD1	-	TGTGCCAGCAGCCCGGACAGGAGCTCCTATAATTCACCCCTCCACTTT	CASSPDRSSYNSPLHF
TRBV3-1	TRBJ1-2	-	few	TGTGCCAGCAGCCTGGGGACCTCTCCTACCGTGGGCTACACCTTC	CASSLGTSPTVGYTF
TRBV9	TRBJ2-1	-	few	TGTGCCAGCAGCGTAGAGGGGTCTAGGAGGGATGAGCAGTTCTTC	CASSVEGSRRDEQFF
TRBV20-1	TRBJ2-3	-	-	TGCAGTGCTAGAGATGAGGCCCTGAGCGGGCATACGCAGTATTTT	CSARDEALSGHTQYF
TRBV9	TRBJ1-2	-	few	TGTGCCAGCAGCGTACCCTCGGGGGGAGGCGGCGGCTACACCTTC	CASSVPSGGGGGYTF
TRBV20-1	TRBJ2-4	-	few	TGCAGTGCTCCCGTCGGGGGAGCCAAAAACATTCAGTACTTC	CSAPVGGAKNIQYF
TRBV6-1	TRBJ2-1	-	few	TGTGCCAGCAGCCCTATGGGGGGCACTGAGCAGTTCTTC	CASSPMGGTEQFF
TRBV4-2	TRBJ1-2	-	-	TGTGCCAGCAGCCAAGAACAGGGAGGTCAAAGTCTATTC	CASSQEQGGQSLF
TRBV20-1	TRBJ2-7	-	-	TGCAGTGCCGTTGCGGTCGGCAAGACCTACGAGCAGTACTTC	CSAVAVGKTYEQYF
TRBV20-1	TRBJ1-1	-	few	TGCAGTGCTCGCTCCCCTGGACAGACTGAAGAAGCTTTCTTT	CSARSPGQTEEAFF
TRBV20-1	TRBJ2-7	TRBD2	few	TGCAGTGCCCCGATTCCTAGCGGGAGGTACGAGCAGTACTTC	CSAPIPSGRYEQYF
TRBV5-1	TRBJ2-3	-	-	TGCGCCAGCAGCTTGGGGATTTGGGCAGATACGCAGTATTTT	CASSLGIWADTQYF
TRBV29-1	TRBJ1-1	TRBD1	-	TGCAGCGTTGAAACCGACAGACAGGGAGCTTTCTTT	CSVETDRQGAFF